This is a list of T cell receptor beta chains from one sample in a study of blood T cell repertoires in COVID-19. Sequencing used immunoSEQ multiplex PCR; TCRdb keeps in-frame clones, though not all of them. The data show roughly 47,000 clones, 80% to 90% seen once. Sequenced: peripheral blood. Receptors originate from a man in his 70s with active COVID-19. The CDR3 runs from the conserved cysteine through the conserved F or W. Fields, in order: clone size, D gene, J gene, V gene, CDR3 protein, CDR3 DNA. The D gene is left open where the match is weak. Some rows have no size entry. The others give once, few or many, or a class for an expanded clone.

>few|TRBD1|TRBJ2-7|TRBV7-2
CASSLASSGQAYEQYF
TGTGCCAGCAGCTTAGCGAGTTCAGGACAGGCCTACGAGCAGTACTTC
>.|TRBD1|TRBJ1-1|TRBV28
CASKNRDRNTEAFF
TGTGCCAGTAAAAACCGGGACAGGAACACTGAAGCTTTCTTT
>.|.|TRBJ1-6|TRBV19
CASSTVGKANSPLHF
TGTGCCAGTAGCACGGTCGGGAAAGCTAATTCACCCCTCCACTTT
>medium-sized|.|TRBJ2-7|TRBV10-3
CAISESRGTYEQYF
TGTGCCATCAGTGAGTCCCGGGGGACCTACGAGCAGTACTTC
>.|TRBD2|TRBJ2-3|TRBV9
CASSFGTIRTDTQYF
TGTGCCAGCAGCTTTGGGACTATACGCACAGATACGCAGTATTTT
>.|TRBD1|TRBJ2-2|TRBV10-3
CAISEGTGHTGELFF
TGTGCCATCAGTGAGGGGACAGGGCATACCGGGGAGCTGTTTTTT
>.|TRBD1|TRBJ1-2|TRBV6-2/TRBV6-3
CASSIRDRGLNGYTF
TGTGCCAGCAGTATAAGGGACAGGGGGTTGAATGGCTACACCTTC
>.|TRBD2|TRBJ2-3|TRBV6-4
CASSDGGGADTQYF
TGTGCCAGCAGTGACGGCGGGGGGGCAGATACGCAGTATTTT
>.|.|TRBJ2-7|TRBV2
CASTGGWEQYF
TGTGCCAGCACAGGGGGGTGGGAGCAGTACTTC
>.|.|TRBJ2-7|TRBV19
CASSPRGRADYEQYF
TGTGCCAGTAGTCCGAGGGGGAGGGCTGACTACGAGCAGTACTTC
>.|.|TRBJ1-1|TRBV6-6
CASRRQKMNTEAFF
TGTGCCAGCAGACGACAGAAGATGAACACTGAAGCTTTCTTT
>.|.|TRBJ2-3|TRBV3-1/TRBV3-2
CASSQVRSTDTQYF
TGTGCCAGCAGCCAAGTCCGTTCGACAGATACGCAGTATTTT
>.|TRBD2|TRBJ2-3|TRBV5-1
CASSLNLAGGTDTQYF
TGCGCCAGCAGCTTGAACCTAGCGGGGGGCACAGATACGCAGTATTTT
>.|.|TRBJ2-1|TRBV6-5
CASSPESTYNEQFF
TGTGCCAGCAGTCCCGAGTCTACCTACAATGAGCAGTTCTTC
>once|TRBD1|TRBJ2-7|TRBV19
CASSPGTGSYEQYF
TGTGCCAGTAGTCCCGGGACAGGGTCCTACGAGCAGTACTTC
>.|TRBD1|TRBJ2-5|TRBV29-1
CSVQDRGETQYF
TGCAGCGTTCAGGACAGGGGTGAGACCCAGTACTTC
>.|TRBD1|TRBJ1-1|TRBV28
CASSFGQVYTEAFF
TGTGCCAGCAGTTTCGGACAGGTATACACTGAAGCTTTCTTT
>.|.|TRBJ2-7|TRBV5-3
CARSLSYEQYF
TGTGCCAGAAGCTTGTCGTATGAGCAGTACTTC
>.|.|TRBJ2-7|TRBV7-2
CASSLAGAPYEQYF
TGTGCCAGCAGCTTAGCGGGGGCACCCTACGAGCAGTACTTC
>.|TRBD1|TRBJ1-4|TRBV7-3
CASSVTGGANEKLFF
TGTGCCAGCAGCGTCACAGGGGGCGCGAATGAAAAACTGTTTTTT
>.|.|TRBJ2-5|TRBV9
CASSVSTRETQYF
TGTGCCAGCAGCGTATCGACTCGAGAGACCCAGTACTTC
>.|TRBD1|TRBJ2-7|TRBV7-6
CASSVSRDRPYEQYF
TGTGCCAGCAGCGTGAGCCGGGACAGACCCTACGAGCAGTACTTC
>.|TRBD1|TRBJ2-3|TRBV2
CASSPGGLGLDTQYF
TGTGCCAGCAGTCCAGGGGGCCTCGGGTTAGATACGCAGTATTTT
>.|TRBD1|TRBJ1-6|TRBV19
CASTRQGANNSPLHF
TGTGCCAGTACACGACAGGGGGCGAATAATTCACCCCTCCACTTT
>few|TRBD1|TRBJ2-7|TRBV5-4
CASSTTGGIYEQYF
TGTGCCAGCAGCACGACAGGGGGTATTTACGAGCAGTACTTC
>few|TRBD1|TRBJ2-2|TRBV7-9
CASSLGQAGGELFF
TGTGCCAGCAGCCTGGGACAGGCGGGCGGGGAGCTGTTTTTT
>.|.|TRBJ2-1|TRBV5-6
CASSFDRNEQFF
TGTGCCAGCAGCTTTGATCGGAATGAGCAGTTCTTC
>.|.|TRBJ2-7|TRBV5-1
CASSLSPGKSYEQYF
TGCGCCAGCAGCTTGTCCCCGGGGAAGTCCTACGAGCAGTACTTC
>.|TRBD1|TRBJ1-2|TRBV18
CASSPRAGGPRYGYTF
TGTGCCAGCTCACCCAGGGCAGGGGGGCCTAGGTATGGCTACACCTTC
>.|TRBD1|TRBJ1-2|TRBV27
CASRQGPSSNYGYTF
TGTGCCAGCAGACAGGGGCCATCTTCTAACTATGGCTACACCTTC
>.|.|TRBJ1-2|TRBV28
CASSFRARAGYGYTF
TGTGCCAGCAGTTTCCGGGCCAGGGCTGGCTATGGCTACACCTTC
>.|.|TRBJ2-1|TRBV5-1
CASTRGIYSVSEQFF
TGCGCCAGCACCAGGGGCATATATTCGGTTAGTGAGCAGTTCTTC
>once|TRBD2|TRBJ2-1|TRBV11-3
CASSLAVAGTGNEQFF
TGTGCCAGCAGCTTAGCGGTAGCGGGGACGGGTAATGAGCAGTTCTTC
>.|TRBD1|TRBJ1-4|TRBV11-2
CASSLDVGRQGEKLFF
TGTGCCAGCAGCTTAGACGTCGGGAGACAGGGCGAAAAACTGTTTTTT
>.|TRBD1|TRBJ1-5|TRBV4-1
CASSQPWTGGGQPQHF
TGCGCCAGCAGCCAACCATGGACAGGGGGGGGACAGCCCCAGCATTTT
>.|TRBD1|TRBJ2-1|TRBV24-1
CATSDRGQGSHNEQFF
TGTGCCACCAGTGATAGGGGACAGGGTTCCCACAATGAGCAGTTCTTC
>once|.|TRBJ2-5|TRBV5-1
CASSSATIETQYF
TGCGCCAGCAGCTCAGCGACGATAGAGACCCAGTACTTC
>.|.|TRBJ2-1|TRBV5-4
CASSSEVYNEQFF
TGTGCCAGCAGCTCGGAGGTCTACAATGAGCAGTTCTTC
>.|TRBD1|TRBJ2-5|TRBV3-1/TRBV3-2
CASSGRDRGKETQYF
TGTGCCAGCAGCGGCCGGGACAGGGGGAAAGAGACCCAGTACTTC
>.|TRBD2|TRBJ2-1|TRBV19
CASSTGLDDEQFF
TGTGCCAGTTCAACGGGACTAGACGATGAGCAGTTCTTC
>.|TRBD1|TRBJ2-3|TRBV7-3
CASSLRQGGSDTQYF
TGTGCCAGCAGCTTACGACAGGGGGGATCAGATACGCAGTATTTT
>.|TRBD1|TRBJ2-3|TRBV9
CASSFRTGDRGTDTQYF
TGTGCCAGCAGCTTCAGAACAGGGGACAGAGGCACAGATACGCAGTATTTT
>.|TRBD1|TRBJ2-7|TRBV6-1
CASRDGQGPYEQYF
TGTGCCAGCAGAGACGGACAGGGCCCCTACGAGCAGTACTTC
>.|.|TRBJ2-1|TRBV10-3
CAISESTGRQGRFPFF
TGTGCCATCAGTGAGTCGACCGGTCGGCAGGGTCGTTTCCCGTTCTTC
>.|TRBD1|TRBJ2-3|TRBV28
CASSSPGTGDLTDTQYF
TGTGCCAGCAGCTCCCCCGGGACAGGGGATCTCACAGATACGCAGTATTTT
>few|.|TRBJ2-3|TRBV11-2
CASSLGWDMQYF
TGTGCCAGCAGCTTAGGGTGGGACATGCAGTATTTT
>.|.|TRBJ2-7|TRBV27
CASSLSLNRNYEQYF
TGTGCCAGCAGTTTATCGTTGAACAGGAACTACGAGCAGTACTTC
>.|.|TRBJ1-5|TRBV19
CASSDSSNQPQHF
TGTGCCAGTAGCGACAGTTCGAATCAGCCCCAGCATTTT
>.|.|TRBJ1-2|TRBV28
CASSLAGFSSNYGYTF
TGTGCCAGCAGTTTAGCAGGGTTCAGCTCTAACTATGGCTACACCTTC
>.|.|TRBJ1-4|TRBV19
CASSEQGYEKLFF
TGTGCCAGTAGCGAACAGGGTTATGAAAAACTGTTTTTT
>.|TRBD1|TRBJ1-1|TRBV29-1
CSVERQGNTEAFF
TGCAGCGTTGAGAGACAGGGGAACACTGAAGCTTTCTTT